The present TCR beta chain was sequenced within a study of read filtering for tumor transcriptome and immune sequencing. Molecular barcoded adaptors covering alpha/delta and beta/gamma chains were used on 400 to 450 ng RNA. One entry per CDR3 protein, called by TCRdb with MiXCR from the reads. The data show about 48,000 distinct CDR3 sequences, approximately 18% seen once. This clonotype occurred many times. V lost 6 bases, J lost 3 bases, and 7 bases lay in between. Germline V gene data show CDR1 as SNHLY and CDR2 as FYNNEI. The CDR3 is made up of 12 amino acids. The material sequenced was a population of CD138-negative cells sorted from bone marrow. The TCR sequence derives from a donor over 35 with multiple myeloma. The chain is built from TRBV2 and TRBJ2-3; D may be TRBD2 (5 bases). The CDR3 spells CASRERTDTQYF. The CDR3 DNA follows: TGTGCCAGCAGGGAGCGGACAGATACGCAGTATTTT.